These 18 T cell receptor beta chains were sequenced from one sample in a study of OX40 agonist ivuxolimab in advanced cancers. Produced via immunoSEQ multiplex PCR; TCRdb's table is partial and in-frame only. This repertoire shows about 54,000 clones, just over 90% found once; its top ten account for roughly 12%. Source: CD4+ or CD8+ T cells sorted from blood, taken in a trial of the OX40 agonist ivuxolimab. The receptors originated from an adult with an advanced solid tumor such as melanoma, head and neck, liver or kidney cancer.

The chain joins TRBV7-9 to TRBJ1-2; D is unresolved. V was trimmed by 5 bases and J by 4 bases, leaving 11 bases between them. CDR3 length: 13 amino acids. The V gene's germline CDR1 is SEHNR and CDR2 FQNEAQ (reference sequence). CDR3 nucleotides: TGTGCCAGCAGCCCAGGCGAATCCTATGGCTACACCTTC. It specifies CASSPGESYGYTF. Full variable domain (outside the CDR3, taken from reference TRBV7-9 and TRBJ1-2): DTGVSQNPRHKITKRGQNVTFRCDPISEHNRLYWYRQTLGQGPEFLTYFQNEAQLEKSRLLSDRFSAERPKGSFSTLEIQRTEQGDSAMYLCASSPGESYGYTFGSGTRLTVV.

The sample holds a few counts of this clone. Written as DNA, the CDR3 is TGTGCCAGCGGACAGCTATACGAGCAGTACTTC. This codes for CASGQLYEQYF. The chain is built from TRBV2 and TRBJ2-7; D may be TRBD1 (6 bases). The V gene lost 8 bases and the J gene lost 4 bases, with 9 bases spanning the gap. Germline-derived CDR1 and CDR2 are SNHLY and FYNNEI. The CDR3 is 11 amino acids.

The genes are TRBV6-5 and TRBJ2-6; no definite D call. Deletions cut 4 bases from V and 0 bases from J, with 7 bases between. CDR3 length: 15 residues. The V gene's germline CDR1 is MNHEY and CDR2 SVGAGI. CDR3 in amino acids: CASSSRYSGANVLTF. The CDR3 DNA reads TGTGCCAGCAGTTCGAGATACTCTGGGGCCAACGTCCTGACTTTC.

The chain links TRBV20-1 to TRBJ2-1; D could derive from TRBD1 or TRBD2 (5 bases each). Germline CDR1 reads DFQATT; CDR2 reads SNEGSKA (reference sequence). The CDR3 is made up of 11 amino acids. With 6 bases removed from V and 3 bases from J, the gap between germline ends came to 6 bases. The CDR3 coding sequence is TGCAGTGCGGGGGACTACAATGAGCAGTTCTTC. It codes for CSAGDYNEQFF.

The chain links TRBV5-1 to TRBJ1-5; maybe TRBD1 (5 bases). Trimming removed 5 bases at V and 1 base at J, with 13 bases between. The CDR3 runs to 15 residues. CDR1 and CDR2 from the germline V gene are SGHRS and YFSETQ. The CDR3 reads CASRPGLGSNQPQHF. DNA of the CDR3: TGCGCCAGCAGGCCAGGGCTAGGAAGCAATCAGCCCCAGCATTTT.

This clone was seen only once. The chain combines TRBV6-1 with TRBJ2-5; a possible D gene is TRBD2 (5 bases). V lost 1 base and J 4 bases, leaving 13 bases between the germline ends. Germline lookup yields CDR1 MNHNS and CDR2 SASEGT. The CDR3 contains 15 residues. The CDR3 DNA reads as TGTGCCAGCAGTGAAGTAGGTCGAGGGTTAGAGACCCAGTACTTC. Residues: CASSEVGRGLETQYF.

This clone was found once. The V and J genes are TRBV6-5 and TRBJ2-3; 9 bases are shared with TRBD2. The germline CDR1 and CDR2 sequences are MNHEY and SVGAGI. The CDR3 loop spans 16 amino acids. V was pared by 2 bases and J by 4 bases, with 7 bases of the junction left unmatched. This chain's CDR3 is CASSYRRGGYADTQYF. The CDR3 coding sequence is TGTGCCAGCAGTTACCGGCGGGGGGGCTATGCAGATACGCAGTATTTT.

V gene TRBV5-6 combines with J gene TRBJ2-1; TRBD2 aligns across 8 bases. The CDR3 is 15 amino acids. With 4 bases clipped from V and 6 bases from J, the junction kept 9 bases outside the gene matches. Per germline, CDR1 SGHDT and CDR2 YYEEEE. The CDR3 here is CASSPRGGRGNEQFF. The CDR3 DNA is TGTGCCAGCAGCCCCCGCGGGGGGCGCGGCAATGAGCAGTTCTTC. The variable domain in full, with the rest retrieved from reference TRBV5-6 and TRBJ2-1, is DAGVTQSPTHLIKTRGQQVTLRCSPKSGHDTVSWYQQALGQGPQFIFQYYEEEERQRGNFPDRFSGHQFPNYSSELNVNALLLGDSALYLCASSPRGGRGNEQFFGPGTRLTVL.

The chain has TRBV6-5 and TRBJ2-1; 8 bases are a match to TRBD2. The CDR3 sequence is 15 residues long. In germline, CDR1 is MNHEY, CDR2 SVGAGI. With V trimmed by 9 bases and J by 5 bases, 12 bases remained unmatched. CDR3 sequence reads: CASSSGGGPNNEQFF. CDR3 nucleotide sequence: TGTGCCAGTTCCTCTGGCGGGGGGCCGAACAATGAGCAGTTCTTC.

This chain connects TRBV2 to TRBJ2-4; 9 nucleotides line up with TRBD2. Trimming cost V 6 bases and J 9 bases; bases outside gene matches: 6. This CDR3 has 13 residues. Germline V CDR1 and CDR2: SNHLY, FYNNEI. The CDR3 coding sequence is TGTGCCAGCAGGGCGGGGGGGCTAACCATTCAGTACTTC. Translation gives CASRAGGLTIQYF.

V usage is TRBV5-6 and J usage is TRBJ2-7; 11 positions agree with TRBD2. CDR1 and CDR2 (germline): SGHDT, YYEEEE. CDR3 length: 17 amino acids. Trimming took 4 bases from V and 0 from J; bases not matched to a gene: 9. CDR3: CASSPGLAGMTSYEQYF. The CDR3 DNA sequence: TGTGCCAGCAGCCCTGGACTAGCGGGTATGACCTCCTACGAGCAGTACTTC.

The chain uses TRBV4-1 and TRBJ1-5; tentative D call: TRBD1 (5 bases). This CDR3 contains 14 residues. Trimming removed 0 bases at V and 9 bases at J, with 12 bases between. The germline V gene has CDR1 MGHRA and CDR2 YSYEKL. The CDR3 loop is CASSQEWGRRPQHF. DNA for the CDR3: TGCGCCAGCAGCCAAGAGTGGGGGAGGAGGCCCCAGCATTTT.

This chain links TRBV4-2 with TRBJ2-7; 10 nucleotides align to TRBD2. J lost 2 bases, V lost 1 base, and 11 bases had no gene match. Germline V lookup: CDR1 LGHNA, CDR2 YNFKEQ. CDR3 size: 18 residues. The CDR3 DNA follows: TGTGCCAGCAGCCAAGGTCTAGCGGGAGCTAGTTCCCCCTACGAGCAGTACTTC. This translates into CASSQGLAGASSPYEQYF.

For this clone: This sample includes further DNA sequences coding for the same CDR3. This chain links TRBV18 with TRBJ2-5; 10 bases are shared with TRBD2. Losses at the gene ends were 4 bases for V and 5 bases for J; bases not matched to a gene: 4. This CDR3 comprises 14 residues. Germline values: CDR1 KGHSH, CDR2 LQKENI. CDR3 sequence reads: CASSQRGGQETQYF. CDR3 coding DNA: TGTGCCAGCTCACAGCGGGGGGGCCAGGAGACCCAGTACTTC.

The CDR3, as DNA: TGTGCCAGCAGCCAAGATGGCAAAACAGAACTAACCGGGGAGCTGTTTTTT. It codes for CASSQDGKTELTGELFF. The chain couples TRBV4-2 to TRBJ2-2; no reliable D call. CDR3 size: 17 residues. Germline-derived CDR1 and CDR2 are LGHNA and YNFKEQ. The ends were cut back, 0 bases at V and 5 bases at J, with 16 bases in the middle.

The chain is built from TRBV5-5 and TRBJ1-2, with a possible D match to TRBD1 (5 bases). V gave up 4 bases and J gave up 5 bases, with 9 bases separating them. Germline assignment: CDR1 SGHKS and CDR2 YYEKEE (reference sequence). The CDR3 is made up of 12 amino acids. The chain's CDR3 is CASSNQGYGYTF. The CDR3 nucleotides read TGTGCCAGCAGCAACCAGGGATATGGCTACACCTTC.

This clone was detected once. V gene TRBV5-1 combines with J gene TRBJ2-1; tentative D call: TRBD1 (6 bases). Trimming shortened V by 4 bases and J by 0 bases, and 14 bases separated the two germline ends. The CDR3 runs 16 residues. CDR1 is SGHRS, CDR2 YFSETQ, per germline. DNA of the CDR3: TGCGCCAGCAGCAGCGGACAGTTAAGCTCCTACAATGAGCAGTTCTTC. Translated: CASSSGQLSSYNEQFF. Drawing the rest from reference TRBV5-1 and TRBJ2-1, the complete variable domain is KAGVTQTPRYLIKTRGQQVTLSCSPISGHRSVSWYQQTPGQGLQFLFEYFSETQRNKGNFPGRFSGRQFSNSRSEMNVSTLELGDSALYLCASSSGQLSSYNEQFFGPGTRLTVL.

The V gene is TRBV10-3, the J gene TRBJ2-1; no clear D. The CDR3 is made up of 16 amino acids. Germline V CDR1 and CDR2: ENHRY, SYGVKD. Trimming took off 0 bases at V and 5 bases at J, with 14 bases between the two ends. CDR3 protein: CAISESLLGRHNEQFF. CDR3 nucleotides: TGTGCCATCAGTGAGTCGCTCTTGGGAAGACACAATGAGCAGTTCTTC.